The 9 T cell receptor beta chains listed next were all sequenced from one sample in a study of shared clonotypes between healthy human individuals. Terminally differentiated effector memory CD45RA+ cells were excluded by CCR7 positive selection of CD45RO-negative cells. Data came from immunoSEQ multiplex PCR; TCRdb stores just in-frame clones and leaves some out. The repertoire has approximately 2,000,000 clones, around 95% of them found once; the top ten carry around 1.7%. The source material was naive CD8+ T cells from PBMCs. The receptors were sampled from a young man in good health. Some clones in this sample may be carry-over from other donors' samples.

This chain connects TRBV27 to TRBJ2-7, with D unresolved. Per the germline V gene, CDR1 is MNHEY and CDR2 is SMNVEV (reference sequence). The V and J ends lost 5 bases and 2 bases respectively, with 25 bases between them. This CDR3 comprises 18 residues. DNA for the CDR3: TGTGCCAGCAGTCCCAGGACGGAAACCCACTTTGACCCCTACGAGCAGTACTTC. Translation gives CASSPRTETHFDPYEQYF.

The genes are TRBV30 and TRBJ2-3; 7 positions agree with TRBD2. The junction had 5 bases not matched to a gene; V was cut back by 2 bases and J by 0 bases. The CDR3 consists of 15 residues. Germline lookup yields CDR1 GTSNPN and CDR2 SVGIG (reference sequence). The CDR3 is CAWSPGTISTDTQYF. The DNA of the CDR3 is TGTGCCTGGAGTCCAGGGACTATTAGCACAGATACGCAGTATTTT.

The chain couples TRBV4-3 to TRBJ2-3; TRBD2 might be the D (6 bases). Germline V gene sequence: CDR1 LGHNA, CDR2 YSLEER. The CDR3 runs to 14 residues. V dropped 0 bases and J dropped 3 bases, with 7 bases sitting between them. The CDR3 spells CASSQDGGTDTQYF. CDR3 bases: TGCGCCAGCAGCCAAGACGGGGGTACAGATACGCAGTATTTT.

The gene calls are TRBV9 and TRBJ1-2, with a possible D match to TRBD1 (5 bases). Germline V lookup: CDR1 SGDLS, CDR2 YYNGEE. This CDR3 region has 17 residues. V was pared by 0 bases and J by 8 bases, with 23 bases between. CDR3 protein: CASSVVQEFNVPGGYTF. CDR3 nucleotide sequence: TGTGCCAGCAGCGTAGTCCAGGAGTTCAATGTTCCAGGGGGCTACACCTTC.

As for this clone: Other DNA sequences in the same sample also yield this CDR3. CDR3 bases: TGTGCCAGCAGCTTATTGCAGGGCTACGAGCAGTACTTC. This translates into CASSLLQGYEQYF. The chain has TRBV7-3 and TRBJ2-7, with D possibly TRBD1 on 5 matching bases. The V end was cut by 2 bases, the J end by 3 bases, with 8 bases between. CDR3 length equals 13 residues. Germline V lookup: CDR1 SGHTA, CDR2 FQGTGA.

The rearrangement links TRBV14 to TRBJ2-3; 7 nucleotides agree with TRBD1. The V gene end was trimmed by 4 bases and the J gene end by 5 bases; junction bases not matched to a gene: 9. Germline V gene lookup returns CDR1 SGHDN and CDR2 FVKESK. This CDR3 is 15 amino acids long. The CDR3 sequence is CASSRGQDFGDTQYF. The CDR3 DNA is TGTGCCAGCAGCCGCGGACAGGATTTTGGAGATACGCAGTATTTT.

The V gene is TRBV30, the J gene TRBJ1-5; D uncertain. The ends were cut back, 0 bases at V and 6 bases at J, with 9 bases in the middle. The CDR3 length is 13 residues. The germline V gene has CDR1 GTSNPN and CDR2 SVGIG (reference sequence). The CDR3 DNA reads TGTGCCTGGAGTGTGGGGTCGGGTCAGCCCCAGCATTTT. Its translation: CAWSVGSGQPQHF.

The chain has TRBV6-1 and TRBJ2-7; weak D call: TRBD2 (6 bases). Germline-derived CDR1 and CDR2 are MNHNS and SASEGT. Trimming shortened V by 2 bases and J by 4 bases, and 15 bases separated the two germline ends. The CDR3 is 15 amino acids. The CDR3, as DNA: TGTGCCAGCAGTGAACTTCTTGTTAGCGGATACGAGCAGTACTTC. This codes for CASSELLVSGYEQYF.

The chain recombines TRBV10-3 with TRBJ2-5; 8 bases match TRBD1. Unmatched junction bases numbered 7, after V lost 2 bases and J lost 5 bases. Germline V CDR1 and CDR2: ENHRY, SYGVKD. The CDR3 runs to 15 residues. The CDR3 loop is CAISETTGVGETQYF. The CDR3 bases are TGTGCCATCAGTGAGACGACAGGGGTCGGCGAGACCCAGTACTTC.